The 27 T cell receptor beta chains below were found in one sample sequenced in a study of cytomegalovirus exposure and HLA in healthy donors. PCR used 60 Vbeta primers and 13 Jbeta primers. The data were produced by immunoSEQ multiplex PCR, yet TCRdb's version contains in-frame clones alone and is incomplete. This repertoire shows hundreds of thousands of clones, around 89% found once; its top ten account for 0.95% to 1.1%. Material: PBMCs. The receptors derive from a woman aged 18-29 years in good health and CMV-seronegative.

CDR3 region: CASSLAETQYF. The CDR3 DNA follows: TGCGCCAGCAGCCTGGCGGAGACCCAGTACTTC. The J gene is TRBJ2-5, the V gene TRBV5-1; no definite D call. Germline loops: CDR1 SGHRS, CDR2 YFSETQ. This CDR3 has 11 residues. Trimming cost V 4 bases and J 5 bases, with 6 bases left between them.

This clone has just a few counts. The chain links TRBV5-5 to TRBJ2-7, with a possible D match to TRBD1 (6 bases). Between the trimmed V and J ends, which lost 4 bases and 3 bases, there was a span of 11 bases. The CDR3 sequence is 13 residues long. CDR1 and CDR2 from the germline V gene are SGHKS and YYEKEE (reference sequence). This CDR3 reads CASSPDSIYEQYF. The CDR3 DNA sequence: TGTGCCAGCAGCCCGGACAGCATCTACGAGCAGTACTTC.

The rearrangement joins TRBV19 to TRBJ2-7; possibly TRBD1 for D (6 bases). Per germline, CDR1 LNHDA and CDR2 SQIVND (reference sequence). V lost 6 bases and J lost 4, with 16 bases in between. The CDR3 totals 14 residues. The CDR3, as DNA: TGTGCCAGTAGCTCAGGGAGAGGGGGTTACGAGCAGTACTTC. The encoded protein is CASSSGRGGYEQYF.

The rearrangement links TRBV19 to TRBJ1-5; 9 bases align to TRBD1. The germline V gene has CDR1 LNHDA and CDR2 SQIVND (reference sequence). The CDR3 sequence is 15 residues long. Losses at the gene ends were 6 bases for V and 2 bases for J; bases not matched to a gene: 5. The CDR3 loop is CASRGGDRGNQPQHF. The CDR3 region has the DNA TGTGCCAGTAGGGGGGGGGACAGGGGCAATCAGCCCCAGCATTTT.

A single count supports this clone. The chain recombines TRBV7-9 with TRBJ1-1; TRBD1 might be the D (5 bases). Germline V gives CDR1 SEHNR, CDR2 FQNEAQ (reference sequence). The V gene lost 2 bases and the J gene lost 5 bases, with 12 bases spanning the gap. The CDR3 is made up of 14 amino acids. The CDR3 here is CASSLLTARTEAFF. CDR3 DNA: TGTGCCAGCAGCTTATTGACAGCAAGAACTGAAGCTTTCTTT.

The chain combines TRBV5-1 with TRBJ2-2, with TRBD2 matching over 7 bases. The CDR3 has 15 amino acids. Germline V gene sequence: CDR1 SGHRS, CDR2 YFSETQ. The ends lost 0 bases at V and 6 bases at J; junction bases unmatched: 5. The CDR3 nucleotides are TGCGCCAGCAGCTTGGCCCTAACTAGCGCCGGGGAGCTGTTTTTT. Translated: CASSLALTSAGELFF.

The V and J genes are TRBV11-3 and TRBJ2-7; weak D call: TRBD1 (5 bases). The CDR3 sequence is 15 residues long. The V gene's germline CDR1 is SGHNT and CDR2 YENEEA. V was clipped by 0 bases and J by 2 bases, with 11 bases between them. CDR3 bases: TGTGCCAGCAGCTTAGAAGACAGTTCAGCCTACGAGCAGTACTTC. Translation: CASSLEDSSAYEQYF. Variable domain in full (rest from reference TRBV11-3 and TRBJ2-7): EAGVVQSPRYKIIEKKQPVAFWCNPISGHNTLYWYLQNLGQGPELLIRYENEEAVDDSQLPKDRFSAERLKGVDSTLKIQPAELGDSAVYLCASSLEDSSAYEQYFGPGTRLTVT.

The chain couples TRBV7-2 to TRBJ2-7, with D maybe TRBD1 (6 bases). Looked up from germline, CDR1 is SGHTA and CDR2 is FQGNSA. This CDR3 spans 14 amino acids. V lost 8 bases to trimming and J lost 0 bases, with 14 bases between them. CDR3 amino acids: CASAQDRFSYEQYF. For the CDR3, the DNA is TGTGCCAGCGCGCAGGACAGATTCTCCTACGAGCAGTACTTC.

The rearrangement links TRBV6-5 to TRBJ2-7, with D possibly TRBD2 on 5 matching bases. The ends were cut back, 6 bases at V and 3 bases at J, with 18 bases in the middle. The CDR3 runs to 15 residues. Germline V gene data show CDR1 as MNHEY and CDR2 as SVGAGI. CDR3 DNA sequence: TGTGCCAGCAGCCCCCGTTTCAGCGGCAACTACGAGCAGTACTTC. Residues: CASSPRFSGNYEQYF.

The V and J genes are TRBV9 and TRBJ2-5, with 8 positions matching TRBD2. Trimming removed 2 bases from V and 5 bases from J; junction bases left unmatched: 8. The length of the CDR3 is 15 residues. Germline CDR1 and CDR2: SGDLS and YYNGEE. The CDR3 bases are TGTGCCAGCAGCGTGAGAGCGGGAGCATCCGAGACCCAGTACTTC. Encoded protein: CASSVRAGASETQYF. Based on the CDR3 plus reference TRBV9 and TRBJ2-5, the full variable domain is DSGVTQTPKHLITATGQRVTLRCSPRSGDLSVYWYQQSLDQGLQFLIQYYNGEERAKGNILERFSAQQFPDLHSELNLSSLELGDSALYFCASSVRAGASETQYFGPGTRLLVL.

The DNA of the CDR3 is TGTGCCAGCAGCTCGGGGACAGGGGGCGCCCTGGTCGGGGAGCTGTTTTTT. Residues: CASSSGTGGALVGELFF. This chain uses TRBV5-4 with TRBJ2-2; 12 bases line up with TRBD1. Germline CDR1 reads SGHNT; CDR2 reads YYREEE (reference sequence). This CDR3 comprises 17 residues. The V gene end was trimmed by 3 bases and the J gene end by 7 bases; junction bases not matched to a gene: 10.

CDR3 DNA: TGCAGCGTCGGGGGACCTCGTGCCACTGAAGCTTTCTTT. It is translated as CSVGGPRATEAFF. V usage is TRBV29-1 and J usage is TRBJ1-1; possible D gene TRBD1, 5 bases. Trimming cost V 6 bases and J 4 bases, with 15 bases left between them. The germline CDR1 and CDR2 sequences are SQVTM and ANQGSEA. The CDR3 loop spans 13 amino acids.

V usage is TRBV9 and J usage is TRBJ2-5; weak D call: TRBD1 (5 bases). The CDR3 has 15 residues. Trimming cost V 4 bases and J 2 bases, with 15 bases left between them. The germline V gene encodes CDR1 SGDLS and CDR2 YYNGEE. CDR3 protein: CASSLGAVNQETQYF. DNA for the CDR3: TGTGCCAGCAGCCTTGGGGCAGTCAATCAAGAGACCCAGTACTTC.

The J gene is TRBJ1-5, the V gene TRBV6-1; 9 nucleotides align to TRBD1. Per the germline V gene, CDR1 is MNHNS and CDR2 is SASEGT. Unmatched junction bases numbered 9, after V lost 6 bases and J lost 6 bases. The CDR3 has 15 amino acids. The CDR3 nucleotides read TGTGCCAGCAGGCGTGGACAGGGGTTAGGTCAGCCCCAGCATTTT. This translates into CASRRGQGLGQPQHF.

This chain links TRBV30 with TRBJ1-2; D is uncertain. Trimming removed 4 bases at V and 0 bases at J, with 9 bases between. The CDR3 length is 13 residues. Germline CDR1 is GTSNPN and CDR2 is SVGIG (reference sequence). CDR3 sequence reads: CAWIAGSNYGYTF. DNA of the CDR3: TGTGCCTGGATCGCAGGATCTAACTATGGCTACACCTTC.

The CDR3 loop is CASIPRDSAGYTF. Here the CDR3 DNA reads TGTGCCAGTATACCCCGGGACAGCGCTGGCTACACCTTC. The rearrangement links TRBV19 to TRBJ1-2; TRBD1 aligns across 7 bases. CDR1 is LNHDA and CDR2 is SQIVND in the germline V gene (reference sequence). With V trimmed by 7 bases and J by 7 bases, 9 bases remained unmatched. The length of the CDR3 is 13 residues.

The DNA for the CDR3 is TGTGCCTGGAGACGGGACAGGATAAATAGCGGGAGCTCCTACAATGAGCAGTTCTTC. Translated, it gives CAWRRDRINSGSSYNEQFF. This chain uses TRBV30 with TRBJ2-1, with TRBD2 as a possible D gene (9 bases). V was cut by 3 bases and J by 0 bases, with 24 bases left in between. This CDR3 region has 19 residues. Germline V lookup: CDR1 GTSNPN, CDR2 SVGIG (reference sequence).

J is TRBJ1-4 and V is TRBV10-1, with D maybe TRBD1 (5 bases). The germline gives CDR1 WNHNN, CDR2 SYGVQD (reference sequence). The V gene lost 4 bases and the J gene lost 7 bases, with 10 bases spanning the gap. The CDR3 extends over 13 amino acids. The CDR3 region has the DNA TGCGCCAGCAGTGCAAGGGGTGTTGAAAAACTGTTTTTT. Protein product: CASSARGVEKLFF.

The V and J genes are TRBV7-9 and TRBJ1-2; no clear D gene. The CDR3 loop spans 13 amino acids. Looked up from germline, CDR1 is SEHNR and CDR2 is FQNEAQ (reference sequence). The V and J ends lost 1 base and 7 bases respectively, with 10 bases between them. The CDR3 DNA sequence: TGTGCCAGCAGCTTAGTGGTGGGAGGTGGCTACACCTTC. It yields the protein CASSLVVGGGYTF.

V usage is TRBV27 and J usage is TRBJ2-1; D is uncertain. V lost 5 bases and J lost 7, with 12 bases in between. The CDR3 is 13 residues long. Germline CDR1 MNHEY, CDR2 SMNVEV (reference sequence). The CDR3 nucleotides read TGTGCCAGCAGTCCCACATTATGGAATGAGCAGTTCTTC. Translated: CASSPTLWNEQFF.

V usage is TRBV18 and J usage is TRBJ1-2; TRBD1 is a possible D gene (5 bases). The CDR3 is made up of 13 amino acids. V lost 6 bases and J lost 4, with 12 bases in between. Germline V CDR1 and CDR2: KGHSH, LQKENI. The chain's CDR3 is CASSADSAYGYTF. The CDR3 bases are TGTGCCAGCTCGGCAGACAGCGCCTATGGCTACACCTTC.

About this clone: One end of the junction is discordant with germline, which a read error may explain. The chain joins TRBV23-1 to TRBJ1-1; D gene ambiguous. TRBV23-1 is annotated as an ORF whose role is uncertain. The CDR3 is 10 amino acids. CDR3 loop: CASSQSSPLF. The CDR3 DNA sequence: TGCGCCAGCAGTCAATCTTCCCCCTTATTT.

This clone has more than one count but fewer than ten. The chain links TRBV5-1 to TRBJ1-1; D not resolved. V lost 4 bases, J lost 1 base, and 8 bases lay in between. The V gene's germline CDR1 is SGHRS and CDR2 YFSETQ. This CDR3 spans 13 amino acids. CDR3 coding DNA: TGCGCCAGCAGCCAACAGACGAACACTGAAGCTTTCTTT. Translated, it gives CASSQQTNTEAFF.

This clone appeared a single time. The rearrangement uses TRBV15 and TRBJ2-7, with D maybe TRBD2 (6 bases). Germline CDR1 LNHNV, CDR2 YYDKDF (reference sequence). This CDR3 has 15 residues. V lost 5 bases and J 0 bases, leaving 14 bases between the germline ends. CDR3 protein: CATSPTRTTSYEQYF. CDR3 bases: TGTGCCACCAGCCCAACAAGGACTACCTCCTACGAGCAGTACTTC.

The rearrangement links TRBV18 to TRBJ1-3; D unresolved. Germline loops: CDR1 KGHSH, CDR2 LQKENI. There are 18 residues in the CDR3. The ends were cut back, 4 bases at V and 7 bases at J, with 26 bases in the middle. The CDR3 nucleotides are TGTGCCAGCTCACTCGCAGACTGGGAGAGCTGGATGGATAACACCATATATTTT. It is translated as CASSLADWESWMDNTIYF. The whole variable domain, remainder taken from reference TRBV18 and TRBJ1-3, is NAGVMQNPRHLVRRRGQEARLRCSPMKGHSHVYWYRQLPEEGLKFMVYLQKENIIDESGMPKERFSAEFPKEGPSILRIQQVVRGDSAAYFCASSLADWESWMDNTIYFGEGSWLTVV.

V usage is TRBV27 and J usage is TRBJ2-1, with TRBD2 identical over 13 bases. Germline CDR1 MNHEY, CDR2 SMNVEV (reference sequence). The V gene end was trimmed by 6 bases and the J gene end by 6 bases; junction bases not matched to a gene: 8. The CDR3 covers 16 residues. Here the CDR3 reads CASRSLAGGPGNEQFF. Here the CDR3 DNA reads TGTGCCAGCAGGTCACTAGCGGGAGGGCCGGGCAATGAGCAGTTCTTC.

This clone has a single count. The genes are TRBV6-5 and TRBJ1-1; TRBD1 is a possible D gene (5 bases). CDR1 is MNHEY and CDR2 is SVGAGI in the germline V gene. This CDR3 comprises 13 residues. Trimming cost V 5 bases and J 2 bases, with 9 bases left between them. This CDR3 reads CASSRDRNTEAFF. CDR3 in DNA: TGTGCCAGCAGTCGCGACAGAAACACTGAAGCTTTCTTT.